The 20 T cell receptor beta chains below were found in one sample sequenced in a study of shared T cell receptors in the human thymus. The table came from immunoSEQ multiplex PCR; TCRdb's copy has only in-frame clones and leaves some out. The sample records approximately 580,000 clones, 75% to 80% being singletons. These same records also appear under a second study, on human thymus T cells.

Sequenced: thymocytes. The receptors stem from a boy under two years old with a congenital heart defect.

This chain links TRBV27 with TRBJ2-7, with 7 bases matching TRBD2. Per germline, CDR1 MNHEY and CDR2 SMNVEV (reference sequence). The CDR3 spans 15 residues. Trimming at V came to 7 bases and at J to 0 bases, leaving 9 bases not matched to a gene. The DNA for the CDR3 is TGTGCCAGCATTGGACGAGCTAGCGGCTCCTACGAGCAGTACTTC. Translating gives CASIGRASGSYEQYF.

In DNA, the CDR3 is TGTGCCAGCAGCCATAGGCGGGGGTTTACCTACGAGCAGTACTTC. As protein: CASSHRRGFTYEQYF. V and J are TRBV4-2 and TRBJ2-7; 7 positions match TRBD2. CDR1 is LGHNA, CDR2 YNFKEQ, per germline. The CDR3 runs 15 residues. The J segment lost 2 bases and the V segment lost 3 bases, leaving 7 bases of the junction unmatched.

The chain is built from TRBV28 and TRBJ1-2, with TRBD1 matching 11 bases. The germline V gene has CDR1 MDHEN and CDR2 SYDVKM. The V segment lost 6 bases and the J segment 6 bases; nucleotides outside the gene matches: 3. The CDR3 extends over 13 amino acids. The CDR3, as DNA: TGTGCCAGCAGGGGGGACAGGGGGGATGGCTACACCTTC. As protein: CASRGDRGDGYTF.

The chain joins TRBV4-3 to TRBJ1-1; 8 nucleotides match TRBD1. Trimming at V came to 3 bases and at J to 1 base, leaving 4 bases not matched to a gene. Germline V lookup: CDR1 LGHNA, CDR2 YSLEER. The CDR3 covers 15 residues. The CDR3 DNA is TGCGCCAGCAGCCACACAGGGGGGGAGAACACTGAAGCTTTCTTT. It is translated as CASSHTGGENTEAFF.

The V call is TRBV5-1, the J call TRBJ1-2; no firm D call. Trimming took off 0 bases at V and 4 bases at J, with 7 bases between the two ends. The CDR3 spans 13 residues. The germline gives CDR1 SGHRS, CDR2 YFSETQ. CDR3 region: CASSLEHSYGYTF. CDR3 in DNA: TGCGCCAGCAGCTTGGAGCACAGCTATGGCTACACCTTC.

This clone was counted a single time. The V call is TRBV4-1, the J call TRBJ2-3, with 7 bases identical to TRBD2. Germline V gene data show CDR1 as MGHRA and CDR2 as YSYEKL. CDR3 size: 14 residues. Trimming at V came to 1 base and at J to 10 bases, leaving 8 bases not matched to a gene. CDR3 sequence reads: CASSQGEGTEAQYF. Written as DNA, the CDR3 is TGCGCCAGCAGCCAAGGGGAGGGTACGGAGGCGCAGTATTTT.

This chain links TRBV28 with TRBJ1-3; 7 bases match TRBD1. With V trimmed by 5 bases and J by 4 bases, 5 bases remained unmatched. The CDR3 is made up of 14 amino acids. CDR1 and CDR2 from the germline V gene are MDHEN and SYDVKM. The CDR3 nucleotides are TGTGCCAGCAGTGCGGGACAGTTCGGAAACACCATATATTTT. Encoded protein: CASSAGQFGNTIYF.

CDR3 nucleotide sequence: TGTGCCAGCAGCTTGGGATGGGTAGGGCGGGAGGTCACAGATACGCAGTATTTT. This encodes CASSLGWVGREVTDTQYF. This chain links TRBV5-4 with TRBJ2-3; 8 nucleotides align to TRBD2. The junction had 11 bases not matched to a gene; V was cut back by 0 bases and J by 2 bases. The CDR3 extends over 18 amino acids. The V gene's germline CDR1 is SGHNT and CDR2 YYREEE (reference sequence).

This clone was counted a few times. This sequence joins TRBV6-1 and TRBJ2-7; TRBD1 agrees at 7 bases. The CDR3 covers 15 residues. J was trimmed by 1 base and V by 2 bases; bases with no gene match: 5. In germline, CDR1 is MNHNS, CDR2 SASEGT. The CDR3 spells CASSERGPASYEQYF. The CDR3 coding sequence is TGTGCCAGCAGTGAAAGGGGGCCCGCATCCTACGAGCAGTACTTC.

This clone has more than one count but fewer than ten. The chain employs TRBV7-9 and TRBJ1-3; TRBD1 might be the D (5 bases). The V gene lost 5 bases and the J gene lost 5 bases, with 7 bases spanning the gap. The germline CDR1 and CDR2 sequences are SEHNR and FQNEAQ (reference sequence). CDR3 length: 12 residues. The CDR3 nucleotides read TGTGCCAGCAGCGCGGGACGAAACACCATATATTTT. It specifies CASSAGRNTIYF.

This clone was detected a few times. The gene calls are TRBV5-1 and TRBJ2-1; TRBD2 matches 11 bases. The V gene end was trimmed by 0 bases and the J gene end by 2 bases; junction bases not matched to a gene: 10. CDR1 and CDR2 (germline): SGHRS, YFSETQ. The CDR3 runs to 19 residues. CDR3 in amino acids: CASSLVAGGLAETYNEQFF. The CDR3 DNA reads TGCGCCAGCAGCTTGGTGGCAGGGGGACTAGCGGAGACCTACAATGAGCAGTTCTTC. Using reference TRBV5-1 and TRBJ2-1 for the parts outside the CDR3, the full variable domain is KAGVTQTPRYLIKTRGQQVTLSCSPISGHRSVSWYQQTPGQGLQFLFEYFSETQRNKGNFPGRFSGRQFSNSRSEMNVSTLELGDSALYLCASSLVAGGLAETYNEQFFGPGTRLTVL.

The CDR3 nucleotides read TGTGCCAGCAGCGTAGCTACGCTCCTCCCGGGGGATGAGCAGTTCTTC. Its protein product is CASSVATLLPGDEQFF. V usage is TRBV9 and J usage is TRBJ2-1, with D perhaps TRBD2 (6 bases). Germline V lookup: CDR1 SGDLS, CDR2 YYNGEE. V lost 0 bases to trimming and J lost 8 bases, with 18 bases between them. This CDR3 spans 16 amino acids.

This chain joins TRBV4-3 and TRBJ2-4; 11 bases are a match to TRBD2. The CDR3 is 22 amino acids. J was trimmed by 5 bases and V by 0 bases; bases with no gene match: 21. The V gene's germline CDR1 is LGHNA and CDR2 YSLEER. CDR3 sequence: CASSQESSGRNSISQVENIQYF. The CDR3 coding sequence is TGCGCCAGCAGCCAAGAGTCTAGCGGGAGGAACTCAATTAGCCAGGTCGAAAACATTCAGTACTTC.

The gene calls are TRBV6-4 and TRBJ2-5; 8 bases fit TRBD2. V lost 7 bases and J lost 5; bases outside the gene matches: 21. CDR3 length equals 18 residues. Germline V gives CDR1 MRHNA, CDR2 SNTAGT. In DNA form, the CDR3 reads TGTGCCAGCAATTGGGCCCAGCGGGAGCCTTCCCACGGGGAGACCCAGTACTTC. Its translation: CASNWAQREPSHGETQYF.

The V gene is TRBV28, the J gene TRBJ1-1; D not resolved. The CDR3 consists of 14 residues. Germline V gene data show CDR1 as MDHEN and CDR2 as SYDVKM. V gave up 1 base and J gave up 4 bases, with 10 bases separating them. CDR3 sequence reads: CASSLFRFLTEAFF. CDR3 bases: TGTGCCAGCAGTTTATTCAGATTCCTCACTGAAGCTTTCTTT.

The chain recombines TRBV30 with TRBJ2-7; 10 bases fit TRBD1. The CDR3 runs to 14 residues. The germline V gene encodes CDR1 GTSNPN and CDR2 SVGIG (reference sequence). V lost 4 bases and J lost 3; bases outside the gene matches: 6. The CDR3 sequence is CAWIRDRGNYEQYF. Here the CDR3 DNA reads TGTGCCTGGATTAGGGACAGGGGAAACTACGAGCAGTACTTC.

The chain employs TRBV7-6 and TRBJ2-1; 12 bases are a match to TRBD2. V was clipped by 6 bases and J by 7 bases; unmatched bases: 13. This CDR3 region has 17 residues. Germline CDR1 reads SGHVS; CDR2 reads FNYEAQ. CDR3 in amino acids: CASSTPTPGTSGNEQFF. CDR3 nucleotide sequence: TGTGCCAGCAGTACCCCAACCCCCGGGACTAGCGGGAATGAGCAGTTCTTC. The full variable domain, with the rest looked up from reference TRBV7-6 and TRBJ2-1, is GAGVSQSPRYKVTKRGQDVALRCDPISGHVSLYWYRQALGQGPEFLTYFNYEAQQDKSGLPNDRFSAERPEGSISTLTIQRTEQRDSAMYRCASSTPTPGTSGNEQFFGPGTRLTVL.

The rearrangement joins TRBV7-9 to TRBJ2-2; D possibly corresponds to TRBD2 (6 bases). V shed 7 bases and J shed 1 base, with 10 bases lying between them. The germline gives CDR1 SEHNR, CDR2 FQNEAQ (reference sequence). The CDR3 runs 14 residues. CDR3 in amino acids: CASTRTMNTGELFF. The CDR3 nucleotides are TGTGCCAGCACCAGGACTATGAACACCGGGGAGCTGTTTTTT.

The genes are TRBV7-9 and TRBJ2-7; 7 bases align to TRBD1. This CDR3 has 15 amino acids. Germline CDR1 is SEHNR and CDR2 is FQNEAQ (reference sequence). The junction had 8 bases not matched to a gene; V was cut back by 4 bases and J by 2 bases. CDR3 in amino acids: CASSSGTAETYEQYF. CDR3 sequence (DNA): TGTGCCAGCAGCTCCGGGACAGCCGAAACCTACGAGCAGTACTTC.

The chain has TRBV18 and TRBJ2-7; 11 bases match TRBD2. Per germline, CDR1 KGHSH and CDR2 LQKENI. This CDR3 is built from 17 residues. V gave up 1 base and J gave up 4 bases; unmatched junction bases: 9. The CDR3 DNA sequence: TGTGCCAGCTCACCACGGGGGGGGACTAGCGGTGAATACGAGCAGTACTTC. This translates into CASSPRGGTSGEYEQYF.